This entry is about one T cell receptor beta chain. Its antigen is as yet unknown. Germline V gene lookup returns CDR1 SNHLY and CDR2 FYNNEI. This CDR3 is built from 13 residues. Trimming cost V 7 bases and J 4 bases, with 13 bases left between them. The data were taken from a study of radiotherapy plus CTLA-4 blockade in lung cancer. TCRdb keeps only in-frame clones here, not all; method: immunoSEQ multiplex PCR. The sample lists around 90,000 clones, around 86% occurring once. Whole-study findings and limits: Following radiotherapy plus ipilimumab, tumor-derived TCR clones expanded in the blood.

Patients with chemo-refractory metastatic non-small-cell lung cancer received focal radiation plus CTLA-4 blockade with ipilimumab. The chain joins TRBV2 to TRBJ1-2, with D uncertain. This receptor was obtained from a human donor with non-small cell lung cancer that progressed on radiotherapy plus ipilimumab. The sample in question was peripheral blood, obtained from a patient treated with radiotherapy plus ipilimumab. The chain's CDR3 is CASIPQVGYGYTF. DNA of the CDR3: TGTGCCAGCATCCCCCAAGTGGGCTATGGCTACACCTTC.